A single sample is the source of the 13 T cell receptor beta chains below, sequenced in a study of blood T cell repertoires in COVID-19. Measured with immunoSEQ multiplex PCR; TCRdb has only the in-frame clones, and not every one. Here the sample spans roughly 570,000 clones, about 89% being singletons. Sequencing was carried out using peripheral blood. Every receptor here comes from a woman aged 50 to 60 with COVID-19, enrolled during active disease.

The chain is built from TRBV5-1 and TRBJ1-2, with TRBD1 as a possible D gene (5 bases). The germline gives CDR1 SGHRS, CDR2 YFSETQ. Trimming pared 4 bases from V and 3 bases from J, leaving 10 bases between. This CDR3 contains 13 residues. The CDR3 DNA is TGCGCCAGCAGCCCAGGGATCGACTATGGCTACACCTTC. It encodes CASSPGIDYGYTF.

The chain carries TRBV5-4 and TRBJ1-5, with D unresolved. This CDR3 spans 13 amino acids. Germline-derived CDR1 and CDR2 are SGHNT and YYREEE (reference sequence). Trimming took 3 bases from V and 8 from J, leaving 12 bases between them. Written as DNA, the CDR3 is TGTGCCAGCAGCTGGGCCCCTGCCGAGCCCCAGCATTTT. Its protein product is CASSWAPAEPQHF. Supplemented by reference TRBV5-4 and TRBJ1-5, the full variable domain reads ETGVTQSPTHLIKTRGQQVTLRCSSQSGHNTVSWYQQALGQGPQFIFQYYREEENGRGNFPPRFSGLQFPNYSSELNVNALELDDSALYLCASSWAPAEPQHFGDGTRLSIL.

CDR3 in amino acids: CASNPGQGADTQYF. The CDR3 DNA sequence: TGTGCCAGCAACCCCGGACAGGGAGCCGATACGCAGTATTTT. This sequence joins TRBV7-9 and TRBJ2-3; 8 positions match TRBD1. Germline V lookup: CDR1 SEHNR, CDR2 FQNEAQ (reference sequence). The CDR3 contains 14 residues. Trimming removed 7 bases from V and 6 bases from J; junction bases left unmatched: 9.

The chain recombines TRBV5-1 with TRBJ2-1; TRBD2 aligns across 16 bases. V was clipped by 4 bases and J by 15 bases; unmatched bases: 22. Germline V gene data show CDR1 as SGHRS and CDR2 as YFSETQ. There are 19 residues in the CDR3. This CDR3 is CASSGGTSGGARPSALWFF. CDR3 bases: TGCGCCAGCAGCGGCGGGACTAGCGGGGGGGCCAGGCCCTCCGCTCTTTGGTTCTTC.

V and J are TRBV28 and TRBJ2-2, with 7 bases identical to TRBD1. CDR3 length: 12 amino acids. Unmatched junction bases numbered 0, after V lost 5 bases and J lost 6 bases. The germline V gene encodes CDR1 MDHEN and CDR2 SYDVKM. CDR3 nucleotides: TGTGCCAGCAGTACAGGGGCCGGGGAGCTGTTTTTT. Its translation: CASSTGAGELFF.

V gene TRBV2 combines with J gene TRBJ1-1; D gene ambiguous. V lost 1 base to trimming and J lost 1 base, with 7 bases between them. This CDR3 has 14 residues. Per the germline V gene, CDR1 is SNHLY and CDR2 is FYNNEI. The CDR3 coding sequence is TGTGCCAGCAGTGAAGGCGGTCGGAACACTGAAGCTTTCTTT. Encoded protein: CASSEGGRNTEAFF.

V and J are TRBV7-2 and TRBJ1-1, with D possibly being TRBD1 (5 bases). CDR3 length: 13 amino acids. Germline assignment: CDR1 SGHTA and CDR2 FQGNSA. The V gene lost 11 bases and the J gene lost 7 bases, with 20 bases spanning the gap. The CDR3 region has the DNA TGTGCCGCCGGCTACCCCCAGGGTGGTGAAGCTTTCTTT. This gives the protein CAAGYPQGGEAFF.

The genes are TRBV18 and TRBJ2-2, with D tentatively TRBD2 (5 bases). The CDR3 covers 16 residues. Germline-derived CDR1 and CDR2 are KGHSH and LQKENI. V dropped 3 bases and J dropped 1 base, with 12 bases sitting between them. The CDR3 nucleotides are TGTGCCAGCTCACCGTACGACCGGGAGAACACCGGGGAGCTGTTTTTT. This encodes CASSPYDRENTGELFF.

V gene TRBV7-6 combines with J gene TRBJ1-5, with 7 bases aligning to TRBD1. J was trimmed by 8 bases and V by 1 base; bases with no gene match: 2. CDR3 length equals 13 residues. Germline assignment: CDR1 SGHVS and CDR2 FNYEAQ. In nucleotides, the CDR3 is TGTGCCAGCAGCTTAGGTCAGGGGGAGCCCCAGCATTTT. Translating gives CASSLGQGEPQHF.

The V call is TRBV24-1, the J call TRBJ2-3, with TRBD2 matching over 12 bases. This CDR3 is 16 amino acids long. The V and J ends lost 2 bases and 4 bases, in that order; junction bases with no gene match: 3. Germline lookup yields CDR1 KGHDR and CDR2 SFDVKD. CDR3 loop: CATSDSTSGGSDTQYF. CDR3 in DNA: TGTGCCACCAGTGATTCGACTAGCGGGGGATCAGATACGCAGTATTTT.

The J gene is TRBJ2-3, the V gene TRBV3-1 (or the pseudogene TRBV3-2), with D possibly being TRBD1 (5 bases). Germline V gene data show CDR1 as LGHDT and CDR2 as YNNKEL (reference sequence). The V gene lost 4 bases and the J gene lost 5 bases, with 13 bases spanning the gap. The CDR3 sequence is 14 residues long. The CDR3 reads CASSPPTTGDTQYF. CDR3 DNA: TGTGCCAGCAGCCCCCCCACTACAGGAGATACGCAGTATTTT.

This chain joins TRBV13 and TRBJ1-1; 11 nucleotides agree with TRBD1. Germline V gene data show CDR1 as PRHDT and CDR2 as FYEKMQ (reference sequence). This CDR3 has 14 residues. V was pared by 4 bases and J by 4 bases, with 2 bases of the junction left unmatched. The CDR3 sequence: CASSWGQGVTEAFF. Here the CDR3 DNA reads TGTGCCAGCAGCTGGGGACAGGGGGTCACTGAAGCTTTCTTT.

The rearrangement links TRBV6-6 to TRBJ1-1, with D perhaps matching TRBD1 (6 bases). Germline loops: CDR1 MNHNY, CDR2 SVGAGI (reference sequence). The length of the CDR3 is 15 residues. V lost 2 bases and J lost 3, with 13 bases in between. The CDR3 DNA sequence: TGTGCCAGCAGTTACGTACAGGGAGGGTACACTGAAGCTTTCTTT. This codes for CASSYVQGGYTEAFF.